This T cell receptor (beta chain) was recorded in a study of blood T cell repertoires in COVID-19. About the research overall: From the United States, Italy and Spain came samples of acute and convalescent COVID-19. PBMCs, B-cell-depleted T cells, or T cells provided the cDNA or gDNA that made up the material.

Original data processing: Reference gene primers were amplified, and this amplification served to estimate nucleated cell counts. TCRdb keeps only in-frame clones here, not all; method: immunoSEQ multiplex PCR. Clonal size and the V and J genes are those of that table, whereas D and trimming came from the DNA. The data contain around 130,000 clones, roughly 83% of them seen just once; the ten biggest clones take up 15% to 20%. The germline V and J ends were trimmed by 6 bases and 1 base, with 6 bases remaining between them. This CDR3 has 12 residues. This chain links TRBV12-3 or TRBV12-4 with TRBJ2-5; D is undetermined. This receptor was identified in a woman aged 50 to 65 with acute or convalescent COVID-19. What was sequenced was peripheral blood. The CDR3 coding sequence is TGTGCCAGCAGACGCGGCCAAGAGACCCAGTACTTC. It codes for CASRRGQETQYF.